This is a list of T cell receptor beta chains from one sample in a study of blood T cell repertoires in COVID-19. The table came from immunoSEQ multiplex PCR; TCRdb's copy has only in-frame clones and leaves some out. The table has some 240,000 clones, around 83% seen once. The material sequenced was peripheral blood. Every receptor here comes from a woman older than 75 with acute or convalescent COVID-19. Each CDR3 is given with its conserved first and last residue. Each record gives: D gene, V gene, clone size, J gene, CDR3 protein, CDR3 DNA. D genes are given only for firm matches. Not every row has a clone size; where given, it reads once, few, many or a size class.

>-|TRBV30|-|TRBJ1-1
CAWSYLRYNTEAFF
TGTGCCTGGAGTTATTTGAGGTACAACACTGAAGCTTTCTTT
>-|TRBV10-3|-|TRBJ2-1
CATRAGTGVLGEQFF
TGTGCCACCCGCGCCGGGACTGGAGTACTCGGGGAGCAGTTCTTC
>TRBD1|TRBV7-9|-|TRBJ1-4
CASSAGTGSTNEKLFF
TGTGCCAGCAGCGCCGGGACAGGGTCGACTAATGAAAAACTGTTTTTT
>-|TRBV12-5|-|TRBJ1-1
CASVTGTTLGYAFF
TGTGCTAGTGTTACCGGGACAACCCTGGGGTATGCTTTCTTT
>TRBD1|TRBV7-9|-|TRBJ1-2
CASSSARGEGYTF
TGTGCCAGCAGCTCGGCCAGGGGGGAAGGCTACACCTTC
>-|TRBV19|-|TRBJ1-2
CASSMNRFVLAF
TGTGCCAGTAGTATGAATCGGTTCGTTTTGGCCTTC
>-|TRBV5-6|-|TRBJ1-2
CASSLVPGGYTF
TGTGCCAGCAGCTTGGTTCCGGGTGGCTACACCTTC
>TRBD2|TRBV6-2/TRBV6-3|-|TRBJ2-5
CASSSLRLATETQYF
TGTGCCAGCAGCTCTCTTCGACTAGCTACCGAGACCCAGTACTTC
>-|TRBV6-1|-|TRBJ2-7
CASSDTGTGAYEQYF
TGTGCCAGCAGTGATACCGGGACGGGGGCCTACGAGCAGTACTTC
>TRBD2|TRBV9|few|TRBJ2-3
CASSVAGTSGGGPDTQYF
TGTGCCAGCAGCGTAGCTGGGACTAGCGGGGGGGGTCCCGATACGCAGTATTTT
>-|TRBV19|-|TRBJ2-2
CASSAATTQGNTGELFF
TGTGCCAGTAGTGCCGCGACAACTCAGGGAAACACCGGGGAGCTGTTTTTT
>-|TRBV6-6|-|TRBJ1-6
CASSYGGGNSPLHF
TGTGCCAGCAGTTACGGGGGAGGTAATTCACCCCTCCACTTT
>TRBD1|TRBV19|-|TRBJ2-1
CASSPLGTGPRNEQFF
TGTGCCAGTAGCCCCCTCGGGACAGGGCCACGGAATGAGCAGTTCTTC
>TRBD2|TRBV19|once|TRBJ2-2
CASGRQGSTGELFF
TGTGCCAGCGGGAGGCAGGGAAGTACCGGGGAGCTGTTTTTT
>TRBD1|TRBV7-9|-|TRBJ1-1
CASSITGVYNEAFF
TGTGCCAGCAGCATTACAGGGGTGTATAATGAAGCTTTCTTT
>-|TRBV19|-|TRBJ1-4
CASSTQGRGSEKLFF
TGTGCCAGTAGTACCCAGGGGAGGGGTTCGGAAAAACTGTTTTTT
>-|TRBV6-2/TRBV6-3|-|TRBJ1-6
CASSYLSSYNSPLHF
TGTGCCAGCAGTTATTTGAGCTCCTATAATTCACCCCTCCACTTT
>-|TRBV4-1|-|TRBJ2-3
CASSQVPGTDTQYF
TGCGCCAGCAGCCAAGTTCCAGGCACAGATACGCAGTATTTT
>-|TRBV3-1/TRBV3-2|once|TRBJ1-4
CASSQVLTGHEKLFF
TGTGCCAGCAGCCAAGTCTTGACAGGACATGAAAAACTGTTTTTT
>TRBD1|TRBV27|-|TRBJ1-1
CASSSQGWGTEAFF
TGTGCCAGCAGTTCACAGGGGTGGGGGACTGAAGCTTTCTTT
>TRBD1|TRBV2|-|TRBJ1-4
CASTPWTGGITNEKLFF
TGTGCCAGCACCCCTTGGACAGGGGGCATAACTAATGAAAAACTGTTTTTT
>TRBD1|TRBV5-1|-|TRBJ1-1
CASSPQGSLNTEAFF
TGCGCCAGCAGCCCACAGGGGTCCCTGAACACTGAAGCTTTCTTT
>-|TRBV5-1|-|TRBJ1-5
CASRTFSGQPQHF
TGCGCCAGCCGGACTTTCTCAGGTCAGCCCCAGCATTTT
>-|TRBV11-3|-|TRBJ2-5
CASSTRGEETQYF
TGTGCCAGCAGCACGCGGGGTGAAGAGACCCAGTACTTC
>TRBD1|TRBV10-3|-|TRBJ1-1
CAISETGGFTEAFF
TGTGCCATCAGTGAAACAGGGGGATTCACTGAAGCTTTCTTT
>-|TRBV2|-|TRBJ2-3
CASSSGPPQGTDTQYF
TGTGCCAGCAGTTCCGGGCCACCCCAGGGGACAGATACGCAGTATTTT
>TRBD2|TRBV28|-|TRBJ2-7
CATEGAGLAGGSYEQYF
TGTGCCACAGAAGGAGCGGGACTAGCGGGGGGGTCCTACGAGCAGTACTTC
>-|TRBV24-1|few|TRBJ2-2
CATSDNWLDNTGELFF
TGTGCCACCAGTGACAATTGGTTAGATAACACCGGGGAGCTGTTTTTT
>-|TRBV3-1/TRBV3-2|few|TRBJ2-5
CASSLGGRGETQYF
TGTGCCAGCAGCCTAGGGGGTCGTGGAGAGACCCAGTACTTC
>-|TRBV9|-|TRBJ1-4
CASSIGPSNEKLFF
TGTGCCAGCAGCATAGGGCCAAGTAATGAAAAACTGTTTTTT
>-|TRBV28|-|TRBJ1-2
CASRKTGYYGYTF
TGTGCCAGCAGAAAAACAGGGTACTATGGCTACACCTTC
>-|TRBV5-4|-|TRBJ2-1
CASSSLGSYEQFF
TGTGCCAGCAGTTCCCTGGGCTCTTATGAGCAGTTCTTC
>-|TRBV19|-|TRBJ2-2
CATALGLWTGELFF
TGTGCCACCGCCTTGGGGCTTTGGACCGGGGAGCTGTTTTTT
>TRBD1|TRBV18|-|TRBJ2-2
CASSPIGGQGLPGELFF
TGTGCCAGCTCACCAATCGGCGGACAGGGTCTCCCCGGGGAGCTGTTTTTT
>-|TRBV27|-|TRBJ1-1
CASSLSSRLERSTEAFF
TGTGCCAGCAGTTTATCGTCCCGGCTGGAACGGAGCACTGAAGCTTTCTTT
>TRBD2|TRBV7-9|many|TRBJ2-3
CASSSGLAGDSDTQYF
TGTGCCAGCAGCTCTGGTCTAGCGGGGGACTCGGATACGCAGTATTTT
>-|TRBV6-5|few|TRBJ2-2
CASTERGQPTGELFF
TGTGCCAGCACCGAAAGGGGACAACCAACCGGGGAGCTGTTTTTT
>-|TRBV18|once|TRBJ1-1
CASSRQAMNTEAFF
TGTGCCAGCTCACGGCAGGCCATGAACACTGAAGCTTTCTTT
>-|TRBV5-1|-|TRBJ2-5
CASCRDSQETQYF
TGCGCCAGCTGCCGGGACTCACAAGAGACCCAGTACTTC
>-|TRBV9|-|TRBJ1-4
CASSPRHGGVSGKLFF
TGTGCCAGCAGCCCTCGACACGGAGGGGTTAGCGGAAAACTGTTTTTT